This T cell receptor beta chain was sequenced during a study of blood T cells in healthy people across ages. Germline assignment: CDR1 MGHRA and CDR2 YSYEKL. The CDR3 runs to 14 residues. Regarding this clonotype: A much bigger clone sits one base away, suggesting this may be a read error.

A second PCR of about 7 to 11 cycles used a sample-barcoded 5' primer and a J-beta primer mix. In TCRdb, the 5' RACE reads were re-called with MiXCR into one record per CDR3 protein. The data show fewer than 1.5 million distinct CDR3 sequences, with 42% seen just once and less than 8% held by the top ten. This receptor was obtained from a woman under 30 in good health. Sequencing was done on a sample of blood. The J gene is TRBJ2-1, the V gene TRBV4-1; D might be TRBD2 (5 bases). This chain's CDR3 is CTSSHGLDYNEQFF. CDR3 DNA: TGCACCAGCAGCCATGGACTGGACTACAATGAGCAGTTCTTC.